A selection of T cell receptor beta chains follows, all from one sample in a study of cytomegalovirus exposure and HLA in healthy donors. The repertoire was sequenced with immunoSEQ multiplex PCR; TCRdb's copy has only in-frame clones and lacks some. Of some 98,000 clones in the sample, approximately 77% were seen once. The sample comprised PBMCs. The receptors originated from a female donor in good health and CMV-seronegative. Both conserved end residues are trimmed from each CDR3. The size of a clone is reported for some rows only, either as once, few or many, or as a class for expanded clones.

clone_size,j_call,v_call,cdr3_aa
once,TRBJ1-1,TRBV5-8,ASSFSGNTEAF
NA,TRBJ2-7,TRBV5-1,ASSTWDIYEQY
once,TRBJ1-1,TRBV4-1,ASSLSGTGTMNTEAF
NA,TRBJ2-6,TRBV9,ATSGSGANVLT
once,TRBJ1-5,TRBV7-2,ASSSPPGLFNQPQH
NA,TRBJ2-2,TRBV5-1,ASSLDQKRTTGELF
NA,TRBJ2-1,TRBV5-1,ASSPGQTYNEQF
few,TRBJ1-1,TRBV4-2,ASSQNRDNTF
NA,TRBJ2-7,TRBV28,ASSLWGRRQGSYEQY
NA,TRBJ2-7,TRBV19,ASSIGGNEQY
NA,TRBJ1-1,TRBV5-4,ASSRTGANTEAF
NA,TRBJ2-1,TRBV9,ASSSGTGINEQF
few,TRBJ2-2,TRBV7-7,ASSSKGDTGELF
once,TRBJ2-7,TRBV19,ASSAGRAYEQY
NA,TRBJ1-6,TRBV7-9,ASSFMTGAFH
NA,TRBJ2-1,TRBV28,ASSLRLYEQF
NA,TRBJ1-2,TRBV6-5,ASSYSQGYGYT
NA,TRBJ1-1,TRBV4-3,ASSQDWSSTEAF
NA,TRBJ2-3,TRBV7-3,ASSLKLRGSTDTQY
NA,TRBJ2-3,TRBV30,AWSLGTGALDTQY
few,TRBJ2-3,TRBV7-9,ASSLVAAPSDTQY
NA,TRBJ2-7,TRBV6-1,ASRAKTGGSYEQY
NA,TRBJ1-5,TRBV5-6,ASSSRPTGWNNQPQH
NA,TRBJ1-2,TRBV11-2,ASSQGREGYT
NA,TRBJ2-3,TRBV11-2,ASSFRGIGGVSTDTQY
NA,TRBJ2-1,TRBV5-6,ASSRAGGGEQF
NA,TRBJ2-2,TRBV5-4,ASSPTSGGNTGELF
NA,TRBJ2-2,TRBV19,ASSMTGGKRTGELF
NA,NA,TRBV7-8,ASSPGQTYEQY
once,TRBJ1-1,TRBV7-9,ASSLDRETEAF
NA,TRBJ2-7,TRBV5-4,ASKEGGAYEQY
few,TRBJ1-2,TRBV6-5,ASSRGTEHGYT
NA,TRBJ2-2,TRBV14,ASSLGATGNTGELF
NA,TRBJ2-2,TRBV25-1,ASGRTGVDTGELF
NA,TRBJ1-2,TRBV30,AWSSGGVLNLAMGYT
NA,TRBJ1-2,TRBV10-3,AMGTGGTKNYGYT
NA,TRBJ1-4,TRBV18,ASSPRQGADEKLF
NA,TRBJ2-7,TRBV6-1,ASSTRTGTYEQY
NA,TRBJ2-7,TRBV7-2,ASSLGSGYEQY
NA,TRBJ1-1,TRBV6-1,ASSENYRGVDTEAF
NA,TRBJ1-2,TRBV28,ASSLQGGNGYT
NA,TRBJ2-3,TRBV27,ASSLGASTDTQY
NA,TRBJ1-5,TRBV9,ASSVGSYSNQPQH
NA,TRBJ1-3,TRBV11-1,ASSLYDRSSGNTIY
NA,TRBJ2-7,TRBV5-6,ASSLFDGRALSEQY
NA,TRBJ2-2,TRBV10-3,AISDSDRGSGELF
NA,TRBJ1-2,TRBV5-1,ASSVQGNGYT
once,TRBJ2-7,TRBV10-3,AISVEARWPYEQY
once,TRBJ1-1,TRBV5-4,ASSSDSMNTEAF
NA,TRBJ1-4,TRBV5-4,ASSLGGYRGEEKLF
NA,TRBJ1-2,TRBV6-5,ASTPERGVYGYT
NA,TRBJ2-5,TRBV6-5,ASSYSSGRGQETQY
few,TRBJ2-1,TRBV10-1,ASSEVRDRGYNEQF